Below are 14 T cell receptor beta chains sequenced from a single sample in a study of blood T cell repertoires in COVID-19. TCRdb's copy holds only in-frame clones and misses some; the assay was immunoSEQ multiplex PCR. In the table there are a few hundred thousand clones, 70% to 90% of which are singletons. Sequenced material: PBMCs or T cells enriched from blood (not recorded which). Source of these receptors: a man aged 35 to 55 who had recovered from COVID-19.

The gene calls are TRBV19 and TRBJ1-1; D possibly corresponds to TRBD1 (6 bases). This CDR3 has 15 amino acids. Germline loops: CDR1 LNHDA, CDR2 SQIVND (reference sequence). Trimming shortened V by 4 bases and J by 5 bases, and 17 bases separated the two germline ends. The CDR3 coding sequence is TGTGCCAGTAGTAACCCAGGGGTAGTTCGGACTGAAGCTTTCTTT. Translated, it gives CASSNPGVVRTEAFF.

The V call is TRBV3-1 (or the pseudogene TRBV3-2), the J call TRBJ2-2; 7 bases agree with TRBD1. V shed 0 bases and J 6 bases; nucleotides not matched to a gene: 13. Germline-derived CDR1 and CDR2 are LGHDT and YNNKEL (reference sequence). The CDR3 sequence is 18 residues long. The CDR3 DNA reads as TGTGCCAGCAGCCAAGAAATCATTGAGTCCAGGGGGTCCGGGGAGCTGTTTTTT. Translation gives CASSQEIIESRGSGELFF.

The chain combines TRBV19 with TRBJ1-3, with unresolved D. This CDR3 is built from 15 residues. The V end was cut by 4 bases, the J end by 1 base, with 11 bases between. Germline V lookup: CDR1 LNHDA, CDR2 SQIVND (reference sequence). The CDR3 nucleotides read TGTGCCAGTAGTAGTACGGGGTCTTCTGGAAACACCATATATTTT. Its translation is CASSSTGSSGNTIYF.

The CDR3 loop reads CATSGTSGGQGSYEQYF. DNA for the CDR3: TGTGCCACCAGTGGCACTAGTGGCGGACAGGGATCCTACGAGCAGTACTTC. The chain has TRBV24-1 and TRBJ2-7, with TRBD1 matching over 8 bases. Germline V gene data show CDR1 as KGHDR and CDR2 as SFDVKD. This CDR3 contains 17 residues. Unmatched junction bases numbered 12, after V lost 5 bases and J lost 1 base.

There are a few counts of this clone. CDR3 nucleotides: TGCAGCGTTTCAAACGGACTGACAAGGTTCTTC. Translated: CSVSNGLTRFF. The gene calls are TRBV29-1 and TRBJ2-1, with a tentative D call TRBD2 (5 bases). The CDR3 totals 11 residues. V lost 5 bases and J lost 15, with 17 bases in between. The germline V gene encodes CDR1 SQVTM and CDR2 ANQGSEA.

The chain recombines TRBV24-1 with TRBJ1-1; D remains unclear. The length of the CDR3 is 14 residues. Germline values: CDR1 KGHDR, CDR2 SFDVKD. With 3 bases removed from V and 6 bases from J, the gap between germline ends came to 13 bases. The CDR3 bases are TGTGCCACCAGTGATCCGGGTCATTCGCCTGAAGCTTTCTTT. Its protein product is CATSDPGHSPEAFF.

This chain uses TRBV19 with TRBJ1-3; 7 nucleotides match TRBD1. V lost 5 bases to trimming and J lost 7 bases; unmatched junction nucleotides: 8. The CDR3 sequence is 14 residues long. The V gene's germline CDR1 is LNHDA and CDR2 SQIVND (reference sequence). The CDR3 region has the DNA TGTGCCAGTAGTGCCATGACAGGGCTGAACACCATATATTTT. Translation: CASSAMTGLNTIYF.

This clone was observed a single time. The chain combines TRBV5-1 with TRBJ2-5; tentatively, D is TRBD2 (5 bases). The CDR3 length is 15 residues. The ends were cut back, 0 bases at V and 5 bases at J, with 14 bases in the middle. CDR1 is SGHRS and CDR2 is YFSETQ in the germline V gene. The CDR3 loop is CASSLGSASIETQYF. In DNA form, the CDR3 reads TGCGCCAGCAGCTTGGGTTCAGCTAGCATCGAGACCCAGTACTTC.

The CDR3 DNA is TGTGCCAGCAGCTCTTGGGCCCACTATGGCTACACCTTC. Its translation is CASSSWAHYGYTF. The chain employs TRBV5-6 and TRBJ1-2, with D uncertain. The CDR3 spans 13 residues. Looked up from germline, CDR1 is SGHDT and CDR2 is YYEEEE. Trimming removed 3 bases at V and 3 bases at J, with 9 bases between. The whole variable domain, filled in from reference TRBV5-6 and TRBJ1-2, reads DAGVTQSPTHLIKTRGQQVTLRCSPKSGHDTVSWYQQALGQGPQFIFQYYEEEERQRGNFPDRFSGHQFPNYSSELNVNALLLGDSALYLCASSSWAHYGYTFGSGTRLTVV.

The J gene is TRBJ2-1, the V gene TRBV7-3; 15 bases are shared with TRBD2. With 4 bases clipped from V and 9 bases from J, the junction kept 7 bases outside the gene matches. CDR3 length: 16 residues. Germline loops: CDR1 SGHTA, CDR2 FQGTGA. As DNA, the CDR3 is TGTGCCAGCAGCTACGGACTAGCGGGGGGGCTTGGTGAGCAGTTCTTC. Its translation is CASSYGLAGGLGEQFF.

This rearrangement joins TRBV29-1 to TRBJ1-1; 7 bases agree with TRBD1. V trimming: 5 bases; J trimming: 0 bases; junction bases outside the gene matches: 6. Germline V gene data show CDR1 as SQVTM and CDR2 as ANQGSEA. The CDR3 loop spans 14 amino acids. The CDR3 region is CSVSRDSMNTEAFF. The DNA of the CDR3 is TGCAGCGTTTCCAGGGACAGCATGAACACTGAAGCTTTCTTT.

This clone appeared once. J is TRBJ2-7 and V is TRBV5-5, with a tentative D call TRBD2 (5 bases). Germline V CDR1 and CDR2: SGHKS, YYEKEE (reference sequence). This CDR3 region has 15 residues. V was cut by 4 bases and J by 4 bases, with 18 bases left in between. CDR3 sequence: CASSHTVGVQYEQYF. As DNA, the CDR3 is TGTGCCAGCAGCCACACGGTCGGGGTCCAATACGAGCAGTACTTC.

The chain carries TRBV7-9 and TRBJ2-7; the match to TRBD1 covers 7 bases. The CDR3 is made up of 16 amino acids. CDR1 SEHNR and CDR2 FQNEAQ come from the germline V gene (reference sequence). V was pared by 3 bases and J by 4 bases, with 12 bases of the junction left unmatched. This chain's CDR3 is CASSFLLGGSTYEQYF. The CDR3 DNA follows: TGTGCCAGCAGCTTCCTCTTAGGGGGCAGTACATACGAGCAGTACTTC. Based on the CDR3 plus reference TRBV7-9 and TRBJ2-7, the full variable domain is DTGVSQNPRHKITKRGQNVTFRCDPISEHNRLYWYRQTLGQGPEFLTYFQNEAQLEKSRLLSDRFSAERPKGSFSTLEIQRTEQGDSAMYLCASSFLLGGSTYEQYFGPGTRLTVT.

The CDR3 sequence is CASSLGGSGNQPQHF. The CDR3 DNA follows: TGTGCCAGCAGCTTGGGGGGCTCGGGCAATCAGCCCCAGCATTTT. This chain connects TRBV5-4 to TRBJ1-5, with D possibly matching TRBD1 (5 bases). The CDR3 loop spans 15 amino acids. Germline V gene lookup returns CDR1 SGHNT and CDR2 YYREEE (reference sequence). Trimming shortened V by 0 bases and J by 2 bases, and 9 bases separated the two germline ends.